The 30 T cell receptor beta chains listed next were all sequenced from one sample in a study of cytomegalovirus exposure and HLA in healthy donors. Primers for the PCR totalled 60 Vbeta and 13 Jbeta. This table comes from immunoSEQ multiplex PCR, and its TCRdb copy is limited to in-frame clones, with some not included. Seen here are about 140,000 clones, about two thirds observed once, and the top ten hold roughly 4%. The sequencing input was PBMCs. Receptors were obtained from a man aged 45 to 65 in good health and CMV-seropositive.

V usage is TRBV25-1 and J usage is TRBJ1-1; 8 positions agree with TRBD1. The CDR3 loop spans 15 amino acids. Germline values: CDR1 MGHDK, CDR2 SYGVNS. Trimming cost V 3 bases and J 4 bases; bases outside gene matches: 7. Here the CDR3 DNA reads TGTGCCAGCAGTGAGGGACAGGCCTATAGCACTGAAGCTTTCTTT. Translating it yields CASSEGQAYSTEAFF.

The rearrangement links TRBV4-2 to TRBJ2-1, with TRBD2 identical over 7 bases. Trimming at V came to 1 base and at J to 6 bases, leaving 9 bases not matched to a gene. This CDR3 contains 16 residues. CDR1 and CDR2 from the germline V gene are LGHNA and YNFKEQ. This CDR3 reads CASSQGTSDLFNEQFF. In DNA form, the CDR3 reads TGTGCCAGCAGCCAAGGTACTAGCGACCTTTTCAATGAGCAGTTCTTC.

V and J are TRBV7-6 and TRBJ2-7, with 10 bases fitting TRBD2. After removal of 4 bases from V and 5 bases from J, the junction contained 14 bases not matched to a gene. The germline V gene encodes CDR1 SGHVS and CDR2 FNYEAQ. The CDR3 length is 17 residues. The CDR3 is CASSSQLAGDLSDEQYF. CDR3 in DNA: TGTGCCAGCAGCTCGCAGCTAGCGGGAGATCTGAGCGACGAGCAGTACTTC.

V gene TRBV11-2 combines with J gene TRBJ2-7; 9 nucleotides align to TRBD1. CDR3 length: 14 amino acids. V lost 4 bases to trimming and J lost 2 bases; unmatched junction nucleotides: 3. Germline CDR1 is SGHAT and CDR2 is FQNNGV. As DNA, the CDR3 is TGTGCCAGCAGCTGGACAGGGGCCACCTACGAGCAGTACTTC. Protein sequence: CASSWTGATYEQYF. The full variable domain, rest sourced from reference TRBV11-2 and TRBJ2-7, is EAGVAQSPRYKIIEKRQSVAFWCNPISGHATLYWYQQILGQGPKLLIQFQNNGVVDDSQLPKDRFSAERLKGVDSTLKIQPAKLEDSAVYLCASSWTGATYEQYFGPGTRLTVT.

The V and J genes are TRBV11-3 and TRBJ2-5, with 7 bases that match TRBD1. The CDR3 consists of 15 residues. CDR1 and CDR2 from the germline V gene are SGHNT and YENEEA. The trim removed 4 bases at V and 2 bases at J, leaving 7 bases unmatched. CDR3: CASSSPDREQETQYF. CDR3 bases: TGTGCCAGCAGCTCCCCAGACAGGGAGCAAGAGACCCAGTACTTC.

This clone was seen more than once but under ten times. The chain recombines TRBV5-1 with TRBJ2-2; a possible D gene is TRBD1 (7 bases). CDR1 and CDR2 (germline): SGHRS, YFSETQ. The length of the CDR3 is 16 residues. V lost 3 bases to trimming and J lost 0 bases, with 12 bases between them. CDR3 in DNA: TGCGCCAGCAGCTCCTGGAGGGGGCCGAACACCGGGGAGCTGTTTTTT. Translation gives CASSSWRGPNTGELFF.

The rearrangement links TRBV7-9 to TRBJ2-1; 12 bases are shared with TRBD2. Germline V gene lookup returns CDR1 SEHNR and CDR2 FQNEAQ (reference sequence). This CDR3 spans 17 amino acids. Trimming removed 4 bases from V and 3 bases from J; junction bases left unmatched: 7. CDR3 DNA sequence: TGTGCCAGCAGCTCTATCCGGACTAGCGGGATCTACAATGAGCAGTTCTTC. Amino acid sequence: CASSSIRTSGIYNEQFF.

The chain has TRBV27 and TRBJ2-7; 10 bases align to TRBD2. V was clipped by 6 bases and J by 6 bases; unmatched bases: 5. Germline V lookup: CDR1 MNHEY, CDR2 SMNVEV (reference sequence). This CDR3 contains 13 residues. The DNA for the CDR3 is TGTGCCAGCAGAACAAGGACTAGCGGCGAGCAGTACTTC. Translated: CASRTRTSGEQYF.

The genes are TRBV13 and TRBJ2-7; tentative D call: TRBD1 (6 bases). Germline CDR1 and CDR2: PRHDT and FYEKMQ (reference sequence). The CDR3 totals 14 residues. V was shortened by 5 bases and J by 3 bases, with 14 bases between the two germline ends. The chain's CDR3 is CASSNRGQSYEQYF. CDR3 bases: TGTGCCAGCAGCAACCGCGGACAGAGCTACGAGCAGTACTTC.

The J gene is TRBJ2-5, the V gene TRBV7-2, with TRBD2 matching over 8 bases. V shed 8 bases, J shed 5 bases, and the junction held 7 bases outside the gene matches. The CDR3 spans 13 residues. CDR1 SGHTA and CDR2 FQGNSA come from the germline V gene. The CDR3 reads CASAGGRVETQYF. Here the CDR3 DNA reads TGTGCCAGCGCGGGGGGCAGGGTGGAGACCCAGTACTTC.

The chain carries TRBV6-5 and TRBJ1-1, with TRBD1 matching 7 bases. CDR1 and CDR2 from the germline V gene are MNHEY and SVGAGI. The junction had 7 bases not matched to a gene; V was cut back by 6 bases and J by 6 bases. This CDR3 is built from 13 residues. The DNA for the CDR3 is TGTGCCAGCAGCAGAGACAGGGCGTCTGAAGCTTTCTTT. Its translation: CASSRDRASEAFF.

The chain combines TRBV7-2 with TRBJ1-2; 10 bases match TRBD1. The CDR3 is made up of 14 amino acids. Germline CDR1 and CDR2: SGHTA and FQGNSA. J lost 2 bases, V lost 4 bases, and 1 base had no gene match. The CDR3 sequence: CASSWGQGNYGYTF. In nucleotides, the CDR3 is TGTGCCAGCAGCTGGGGACAGGGGAACTATGGCTACACCTTC.

The chain recombines TRBV10-2 with TRBJ2-5; D is undetermined. The CDR3 consists of 15 residues. Germline loops: CDR1 WSHSY, CDR2 SAAADI. Trimming took 5 bases from V and 2 from J, leaving 15 bases between them. CDR3 bases: TGCGCCAGCAGTCAACTGCAGCGATTTCAAGAGACCCAGTACTTC. Protein: CASSQLQRFQETQYF.

This chain links TRBV19 with TRBJ1-4, with a weak D call TRBD1 (5 bases). The V end lost 3 bases, the J end lost 5 bases, and 13 bases lay between the germline ends. The CDR3 is 15 amino acids. Germline V gene sequence: CDR1 LNHDA, CDR2 SQIVND (reference sequence). The CDR3 reads CASSIRASGNEKLFF. CDR3 DNA: TGTGCCAGTAGTATCCGGGCGTCAGGGAATGAAAAACTGTTTTTT.

This clone came up once. V and J are TRBV6-5 and TRBJ2-2; 7 bases line up with TRBD2. The V segment lost 0 bases and the J segment 1 base; nucleotides outside the gene matches: 2. The CDR3 runs 16 residues. CDR1 is MNHEY, CDR2 SVGAGI, per germline. CDR3: CASSYSTGGNTGELFF. In nucleotides, the CDR3 is TGTGCCAGCAGTTACTCGACGGGAGGGAACACCGGGGAGCTGTTTTTT.

DNA for the CDR3: TGCGCCAGCAGAGTTAGCGGGGACAGCTACGAGCAGTACTTC. Protein: CASRVSGDSYEQYF. The rearrangement uses TRBV5-1 and TRBJ2-7, with D maybe TRBD2 (8 bases). The CDR3 spans 14 residues. In germline, CDR1 is SGHRS, CDR2 YFSETQ. Trimming shortened V by 5 bases and J by 3 bases, and 15 bases separated the two germline ends.

The chain carries TRBV10-3 and TRBJ1-1, with TRBD1 as a possible D gene (5 bases). The ends were cut back, 0 bases at V and 0 bases at J, with 11 bases in the middle. This CDR3 has 16 amino acids. Germline-derived CDR1 and CDR2 are ENHRY and SYGVKD. DNA of the CDR3: TGTGCCATCAGTGAGTCGAGGCGGGGGGTGAACACTGAAGCTTTCTTT. Protein sequence: CAISESRRGVNTEAFF.

The chain couples TRBV4-2 to TRBJ1-5; TRBD1 aligns across 7 bases. CDR1 and CDR2 (germline): LGHNA, YNFKEQ. The CDR3 covers 17 residues. V shed 1 base and J 0 bases; nucleotides not matched to a gene: 6. The CDR3 DNA reads TGTGCCAGCAGCCAAGTCGCGGGACAGCCTAGCAATCAGCCCCAGCATTTT. It encodes CASSQVAGQPSNQPQHF.

This clone has just a few counts. The chain has TRBV5-1 and TRBJ2-5; 7 nucleotides match TRBD2. The CDR3 length is 14 residues. The ends lost 1 base at V and 2 bases at J; junction bases unmatched: 2. Germline CDR1 is SGHRS and CDR2 is YFSETQ. The CDR3, as DNA: TGCGCCAGCAGCTTGTTCGGGGGGCAAGAGACCCAGTACTTC. It yields the protein CASSLFGGQETQYF.

The rearrangement joins TRBV5-1 to TRBJ2-1, with 9 bases aligning to TRBD2. Germline V CDR1 and CDR2: SGHRS, YFSETQ. V shed 0 bases and J 6 bases; nucleotides not matched to a gene: 4. This CDR3 comprises 15 residues. The CDR3: CASSLAVAGANEQFF. The CDR3, as DNA: TGCGCCAGCAGCTTGGCAGTAGCGGGAGCCAATGAGCAGTTCTTC.

This clone has more than one count but fewer than ten. The chain is built from TRBV7-2 and TRBJ2-1; 8 bases are a match to TRBD1. CDR1 SGHTA and CDR2 FQGNSA come from the germline V gene. The CDR3 is made up of 17 amino acids. With V trimmed by 4 bases and J by 3 bases, 11 bases remained unmatched. The CDR3 region has the DNA TGTGCCAGCAGCTCCTCGCTGGGGACAGGTCTCTACAATGAGCAGTTCTTC. Its protein is CASSSSLGTGLYNEQFF.

The rearrangement links TRBV7-2 to TRBJ2-7; the D gene is possibly TRBD2 (6 bases). V gave up 4 bases and J gave up 2 bases, with 12 bases separating them. CDR1 and CDR2 from the germline V gene are SGHTA and FQGNSA. There are 14 residues in the CDR3. CDR3 sequence: CASSSSGGTYEQYF. CDR3 coding DNA: TGTGCCAGCAGCTCCTCGGGCGGGACCTACGAGCAGTACTTC.

This clone was seen a single time. This chain connects TRBV5-1 to TRBJ1-2, with a weak D call TRBD1 (5 bases). Looked up from germline, CDR1 is SGHRS and CDR2 is YFSETQ. This CDR3 spans 15 amino acids. Between the trimmed V and J ends, which lost 2 bases and 4 bases, there was a span of 15 bases. The CDR3 here is CASSLQASTPYGYTF. Here the CDR3 DNA reads TGCGCCAGCAGCTTACAGGCTTCCACCCCCTATGGCTACACCTTC.

This chain joins TRBV5-1 and TRBJ2-3; tentative D call: TRBD1 (6 bases). CDR3 size: 14 residues. Germline CDR1 reads SGHRS; CDR2 reads YFSETQ. Trimming pared 4 bases from V and 2 bases from J, leaving 11 bases between. The CDR3 protein is CASSKGHLTDTQYF. The CDR3 DNA is TGCGCCAGCAGCAAGGGACACCTCACAGATACGCAGTATTTT.

The chain couples TRBV6-5 to TRBJ1-1, with 8 bases that match TRBD1. CDR3 length equals 15 residues. Looked up from germline, CDR1 is MNHEY and CDR2 is SVGAGI. The junction had 4 bases not matched to a gene; V was cut back by 4 bases and J by 0 bases. For the CDR3, the DNA is TGTGCCAGCAGTTTAACAGGGGGACTGAACACTGAAGCTTTCTTT. Protein: CASSLTGGLNTEAFF.

In its sample, this clone was seen a few times. The V gene is TRBV5-6, the J gene TRBJ1-1, with D unresolved. This CDR3 region has 16 residues. CDR1 SGHDT and CDR2 YYEEEE come from the germline V gene. Trimming took off 1 base at V and 1 base at J, with 14 bases between the two ends. This CDR3 reads CASSLIPRSTNTEAFF. CDR3 nucleotide sequence: TGTGCCAGCAGCTTGATCCCACGGAGCACGAACACTGAAGCTTTCTTT.

The CDR3 DNA reads TGTGCCAGTAGTATCCACCCAGGGGCCAGTACCTTC. Its protein is CASSIHPGASTF. The chain recombines TRBV19 with TRBJ1-2, with D perhaps matching TRBD1 (6 bases). The CDR3 sequence is 12 residues long. CDR1 LNHDA and CDR2 SQIVND come from the germline V gene (reference sequence). Trimming removed 3 bases from V and 14 bases from J, with 16 bases in between.

V and J are TRBV5-1 and TRBJ2-7; 9 positions match TRBD1. The CDR3 is 15 residues long. Trimming at V came to 4 bases and at J to 5 bases, leaving 10 bases not matched to a gene. The germline V gene has CDR1 SGHRS and CDR2 YFSETQ. CDR3 DNA sequence: TGCGCCAGCAGCATGGGGGACAGGGAGTTCCACGAGCAGTACTTC. It translates to CASSMGDREFHEQYF.

The V gene is TRBV20-1, the J gene TRBJ2-1; 7 positions agree with TRBD1. CDR1 is DFQATT, CDR2 SNEGSKA, per germline (reference sequence). V dropped 5 bases and J dropped 5; count of bases not matched to a gene: 0. This CDR3 spans 11 amino acids. The CDR3 DNA reads as TGCAGTGCTCAGGGGGACAATGAGCAGTTCTTC. Translation: CSAQGDNEQFF.

The chain carries TRBV2 and TRBJ1-2, with a possible D match to TRBD1 (5 bases). V was pared by 8 bases and J by 6 bases, with 13 bases between. The CDR3 sequence is 12 residues long. Germline V gene data show CDR1 as SNHLY and CDR2 as FYNNEI. Here the CDR3 DNA reads TGTGCCAGCCGGGCGGGGGGGGATGGCTACACCTTC. Translated: CASRAGGDGYTF.